This T cell receptor beta chain is from a study of T cells in localized non-small cell lung cancer. Repertoires were generated with immunoSEQ multiplex PCR, while TCRdb's copy carries only in-frame clones and drops some. The table includes tens of thousands of clones, over 70% detected once. The CDR3 has 16 residues. Looked up from germline, CDR1 is SEHNR and CDR2 is FQNEAQ (reference sequence). The germline V and J ends were trimmed by 4 bases and 5 bases, with 18 bases remaining between them. The material sequenced was peripheral blood mononuclear cells, taken before any cancer treatment. This chain uses TRBV7-9 with TRBJ2-1; possible D gene TRBD2, 6 bases. The TCR originated in a man between 40 and 70 years old with stage III lung adenocarcinoma. In nucleotides, the CDR3 is TGTGCCAGCAGCTCCGAAGACAGTCCGGGGGACAATGAGCAGTTCTTC. Translation: CASSSEDSPGDNEQFF.